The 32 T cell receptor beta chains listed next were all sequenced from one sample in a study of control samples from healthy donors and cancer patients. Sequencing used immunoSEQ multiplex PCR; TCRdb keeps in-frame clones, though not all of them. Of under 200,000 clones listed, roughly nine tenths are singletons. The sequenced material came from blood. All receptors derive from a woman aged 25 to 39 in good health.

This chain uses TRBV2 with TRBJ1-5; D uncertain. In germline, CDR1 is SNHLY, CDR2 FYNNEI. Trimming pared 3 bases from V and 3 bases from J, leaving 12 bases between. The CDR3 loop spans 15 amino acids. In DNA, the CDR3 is TGTGCCAGCAGTGATAGGGCCAAATACAATCAGCCCCAGCATTTT. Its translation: CASSDRAKYNQPQHF.

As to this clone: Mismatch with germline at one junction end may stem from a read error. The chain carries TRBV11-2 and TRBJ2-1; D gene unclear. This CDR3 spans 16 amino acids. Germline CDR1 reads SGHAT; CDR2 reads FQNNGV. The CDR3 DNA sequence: TGTGCCAGCAGCTTCCCGCCGGGTCTCTCCAACAATGAGCAGTTCTTC. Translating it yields CASSFPPGLSNNEQFF.

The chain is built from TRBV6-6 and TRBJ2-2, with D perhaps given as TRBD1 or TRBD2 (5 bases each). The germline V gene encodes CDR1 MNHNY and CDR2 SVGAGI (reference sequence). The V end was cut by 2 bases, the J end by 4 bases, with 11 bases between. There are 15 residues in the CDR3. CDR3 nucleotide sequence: TGTGCCAGCAGTTACGGGTGGGACCTCACCGGGGAGCTGTTTTTT. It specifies CASSYGWDLTGELFF.

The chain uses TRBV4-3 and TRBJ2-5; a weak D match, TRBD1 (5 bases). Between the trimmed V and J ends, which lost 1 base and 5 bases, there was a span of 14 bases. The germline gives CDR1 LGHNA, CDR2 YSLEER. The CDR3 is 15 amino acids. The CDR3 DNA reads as TGCGCCAGCAGCCAAGGGCTGGGGCGTGGGGAGACCCAGTACTTC. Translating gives CASSQGLGRGETQYF.

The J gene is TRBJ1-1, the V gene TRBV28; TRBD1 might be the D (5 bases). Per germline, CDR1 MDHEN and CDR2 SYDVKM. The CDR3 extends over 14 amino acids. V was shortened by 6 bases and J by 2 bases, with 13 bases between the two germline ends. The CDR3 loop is CASRGGPLNTEAFF. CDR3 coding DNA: TGTGCCAGCAGGGGGGGACCGTTAAACACTGAAGCTTTCTTT.

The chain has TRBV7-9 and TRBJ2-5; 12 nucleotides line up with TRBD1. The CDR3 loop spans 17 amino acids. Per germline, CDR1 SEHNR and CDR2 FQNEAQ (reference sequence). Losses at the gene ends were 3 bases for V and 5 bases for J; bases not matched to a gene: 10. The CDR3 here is CASSLWSGTGGMETQYF. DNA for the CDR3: TGTGCCAGCAGCTTGTGGTCTGGGACAGGGGGCATGGAGACCCAGTACTTC.

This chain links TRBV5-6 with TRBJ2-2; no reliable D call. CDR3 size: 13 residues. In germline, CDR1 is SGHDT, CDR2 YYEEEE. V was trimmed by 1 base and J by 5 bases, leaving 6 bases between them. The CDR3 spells CASSLFATGELFF. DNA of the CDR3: TGTGCCAGCAGCTTGTTCGCGACCGGGGAGCTGTTTTTT. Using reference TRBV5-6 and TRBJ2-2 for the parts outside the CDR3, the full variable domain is DAGVTQSPTHLIKTRGQQVTLRCSPKSGHDTVSWYQQALGQGPQFIFQYYEEEERQRGNFPDRFSGHQFPNYSSELNVNALLLGDSALYLCASSLFATGELFFGEGSRLTVL.

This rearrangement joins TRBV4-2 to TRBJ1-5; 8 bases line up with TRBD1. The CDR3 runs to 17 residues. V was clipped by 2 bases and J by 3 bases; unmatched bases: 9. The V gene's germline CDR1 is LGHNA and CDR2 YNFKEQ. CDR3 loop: CASSQLTGTGTNQPQHF. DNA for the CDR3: TGTGCCAGCAGCCAATTGACCGGGACAGGCACCAATCAGCCCCAGCATTTT.

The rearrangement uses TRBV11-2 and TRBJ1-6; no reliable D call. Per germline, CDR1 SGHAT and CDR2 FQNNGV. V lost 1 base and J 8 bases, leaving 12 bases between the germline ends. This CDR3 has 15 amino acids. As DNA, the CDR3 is TGTGCCAGCAGCTTAGTATCCTTCGAGGATTCACCCCTCCACTTT. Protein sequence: CASSLVSFEDSPLHF.

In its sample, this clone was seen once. Here the CDR3 DNA reads TGTGCCAGCAGTGACAGGGACAGCACAGATACGCAGTATTTT. Translated, it gives CASSDRDSTDTQYF. The chain links TRBV6-4 to TRBJ2-3, with D tentatively TRBD1 or TRBD2 (5 bases each). CDR1 and CDR2 from the germline V gene are MRHNA and SNTAGT. CDR3 length: 14 residues. Trimming removed 2 bases from V and 0 bases from J, with 6 bases in between.

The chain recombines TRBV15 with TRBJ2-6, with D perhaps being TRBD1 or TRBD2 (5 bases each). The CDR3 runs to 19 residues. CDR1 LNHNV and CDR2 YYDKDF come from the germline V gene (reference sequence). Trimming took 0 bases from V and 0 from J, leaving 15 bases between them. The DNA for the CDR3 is TGTGCCACCAGCAGAGACCTTGAGGGGTCTAGCTCTGGGGCCAACGTCCTGACTTTC. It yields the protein CATSRDLEGSSSGANVLTF. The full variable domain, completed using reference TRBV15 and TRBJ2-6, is DAMVIQNPRYQVTQFGKPVTLSCSQTLNHNVMYWYQQKSSQAPKLLFHYYDKDFNNEADTPDNFQSRRPNTSFCFLDIRSPGLGDTAMYLCATSRDLEGSSSGANVLTFGAGSRLTVL.

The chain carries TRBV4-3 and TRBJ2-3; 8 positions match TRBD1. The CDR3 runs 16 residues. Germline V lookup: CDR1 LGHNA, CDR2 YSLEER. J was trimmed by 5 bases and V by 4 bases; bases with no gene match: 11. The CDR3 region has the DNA TGCGCCAGCAGCCCGACCCCCGGACAGGGCGGAGATACGCAGTATTTT. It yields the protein CASSPTPGQGGDTQYF.

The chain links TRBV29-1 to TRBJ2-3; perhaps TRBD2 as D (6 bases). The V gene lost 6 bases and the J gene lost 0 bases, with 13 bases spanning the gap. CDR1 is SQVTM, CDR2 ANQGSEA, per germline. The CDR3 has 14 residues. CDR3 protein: CSVRGERSTDTQYF. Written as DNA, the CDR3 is TGCAGCGTCCGCGGGGAGCGGAGCACAGATACGCAGTATTTT.

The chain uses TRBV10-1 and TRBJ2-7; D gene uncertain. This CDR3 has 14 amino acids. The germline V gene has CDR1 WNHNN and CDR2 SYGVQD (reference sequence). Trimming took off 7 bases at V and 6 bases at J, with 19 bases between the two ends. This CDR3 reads CASMNGPRFLEQYF. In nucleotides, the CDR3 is TGCGCCAGCATGAACGGACCCCGATTCCTCGAGCAGTACTTC.

This chain's CDR3 is CASLSGAGEQYF. Here the CDR3 DNA reads TGTGCCAGCTTGAGTGGGGCCGGTGAGCAGTACTTC. The chain recombines TRBV6-5 with TRBJ2-7; the D gene is possibly TRBD1 (5 bases). V was pared by 8 bases and J by 7 bases, with 15 bases between. The germline V gene has CDR1 MNHEY and CDR2 SVGAGI. This CDR3 is 12 amino acids long.

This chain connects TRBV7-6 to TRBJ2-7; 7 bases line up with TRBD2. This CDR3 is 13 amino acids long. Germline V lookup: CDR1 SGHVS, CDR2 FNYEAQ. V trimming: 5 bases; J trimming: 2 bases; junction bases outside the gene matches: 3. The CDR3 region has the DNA TGTGCCAGCAGCGGGGAGGGCCCCTACGAGCAGTACTTC. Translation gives CASSGEGPYEQYF.

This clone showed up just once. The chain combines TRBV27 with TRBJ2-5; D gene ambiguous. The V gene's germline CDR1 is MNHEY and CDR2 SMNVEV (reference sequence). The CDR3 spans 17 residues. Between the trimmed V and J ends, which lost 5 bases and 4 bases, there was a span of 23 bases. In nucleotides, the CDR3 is TGTGCCAGCAGTCCCGGAACAGAGGCCTTCCGCGGAGAGACCCAGTACTTC. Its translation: CASSPGTEAFRGETQYF.

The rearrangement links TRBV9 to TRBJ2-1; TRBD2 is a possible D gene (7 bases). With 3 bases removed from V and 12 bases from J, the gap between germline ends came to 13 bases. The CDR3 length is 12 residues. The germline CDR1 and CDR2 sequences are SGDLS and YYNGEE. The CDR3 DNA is TGTGCCAGCAGCGGCATTGGGGGGGCGCAGTTCTTC. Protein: CASSGIGGAQFF.

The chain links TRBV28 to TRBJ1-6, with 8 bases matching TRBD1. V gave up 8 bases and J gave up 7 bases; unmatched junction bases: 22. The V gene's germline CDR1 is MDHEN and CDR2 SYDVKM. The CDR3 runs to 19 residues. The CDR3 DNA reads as TGTGCCAGCGGGTGGACAGAACTCCGGACAGGGAAGGGGAATTCACCCCTCCACTTT. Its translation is CASGWTELRTGKGNSPLHF.

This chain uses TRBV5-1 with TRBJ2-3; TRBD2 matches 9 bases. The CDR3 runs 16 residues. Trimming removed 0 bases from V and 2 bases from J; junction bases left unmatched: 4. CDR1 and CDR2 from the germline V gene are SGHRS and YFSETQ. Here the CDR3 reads CASSLGAGGPTDTQYF. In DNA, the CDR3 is TGCGCCAGCAGCTTGGGGGCGGGAGGGCCCACAGATACGCAGTATTTT.

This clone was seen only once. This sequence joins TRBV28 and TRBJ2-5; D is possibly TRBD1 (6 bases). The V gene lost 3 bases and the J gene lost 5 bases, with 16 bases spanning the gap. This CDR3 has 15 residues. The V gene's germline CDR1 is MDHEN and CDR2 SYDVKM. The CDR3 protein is CASSFAGAQGETQYF. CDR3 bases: TGTGCCAGCAGTTTTGCAGGGGCCCAGGGGGAGACCCAGTACTTC.

CDR3 coding DNA: TGTGCCAGCAGCTTCGGCAGGGTCAATGAGCAGTTCTTC. Amino acid sequence: CASSFGRVNEQFF. The chain links TRBV7-2 to TRBJ2-1, with D maybe TRBD1 (5 bases). Trimming shortened V by 3 bases and J by 6 bases, and 9 bases separated the two germline ends. The CDR3 is 13 amino acids. In germline, CDR1 is SGHTA, CDR2 FQGNSA.

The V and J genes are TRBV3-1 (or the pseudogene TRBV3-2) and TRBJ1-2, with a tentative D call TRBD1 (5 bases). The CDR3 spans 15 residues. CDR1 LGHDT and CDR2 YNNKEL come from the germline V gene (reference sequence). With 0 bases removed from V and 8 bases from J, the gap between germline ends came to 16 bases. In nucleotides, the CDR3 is TGTGCCAGCAGCCAAGATCCCGATCGAGGGGTAGGCTACACCTTC. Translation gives CASSQDPDRGVGYTF.

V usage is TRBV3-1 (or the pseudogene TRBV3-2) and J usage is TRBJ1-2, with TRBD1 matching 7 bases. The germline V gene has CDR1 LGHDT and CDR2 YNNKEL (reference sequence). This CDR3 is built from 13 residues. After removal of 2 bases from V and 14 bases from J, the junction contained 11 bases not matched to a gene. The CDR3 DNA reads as TGTGCCAGCAGCCAACGAGGGGGCGGTCGGGAAACCTTC. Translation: CASSQRGGGRETF.

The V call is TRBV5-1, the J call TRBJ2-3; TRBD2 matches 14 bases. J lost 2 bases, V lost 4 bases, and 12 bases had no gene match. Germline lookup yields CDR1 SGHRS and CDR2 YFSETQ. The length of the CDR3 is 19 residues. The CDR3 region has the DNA TGCGCCAGCAGCCGGACGACTAGCGGGAGGGCTTCCACCACAGATACGCAGTATTTT. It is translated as CASSRTTSGRASTTDTQYF.

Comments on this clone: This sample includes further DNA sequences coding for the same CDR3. The CDR3 is CASSRQGGQPQHF. The CDR3 nucleotides read TGTGCCAGCAGCCGACAGGGCGGTCAGCCCCAGCATTTT. The J gene is TRBJ1-5, the V gene TRBV2, with 7 bases that match TRBD1. This CDR3 spans 13 amino acids. Germline V gene sequence: CDR1 SNHLY, CDR2 FYNNEI. Losses at the gene ends were 6 bases for V and 6 bases for J; bases not matched to a gene: 5.

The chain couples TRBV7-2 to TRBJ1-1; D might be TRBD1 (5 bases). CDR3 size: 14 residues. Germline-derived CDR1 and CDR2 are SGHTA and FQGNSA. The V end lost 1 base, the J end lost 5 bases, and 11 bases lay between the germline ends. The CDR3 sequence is CASSLDRGRTEAFF. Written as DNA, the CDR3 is TGTGCCAGCAGCTTAGACCGGGGGAGGACTGAAGCTTTCTTT.

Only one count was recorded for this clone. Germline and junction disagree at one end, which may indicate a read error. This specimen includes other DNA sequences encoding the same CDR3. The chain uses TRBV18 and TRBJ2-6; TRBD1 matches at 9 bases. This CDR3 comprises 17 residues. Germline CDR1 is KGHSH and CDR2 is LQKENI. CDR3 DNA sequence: TGTGCCAGCTCACCCCTGGGACAGGGCCCCGGGGCCAACGTCCTGACCTTC. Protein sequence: CASSPLGQGPGANVLTF.

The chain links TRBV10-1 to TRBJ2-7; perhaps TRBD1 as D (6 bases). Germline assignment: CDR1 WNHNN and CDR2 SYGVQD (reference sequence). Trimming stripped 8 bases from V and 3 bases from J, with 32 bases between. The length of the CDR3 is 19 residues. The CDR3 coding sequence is TGCGCCAGCTATGGGGGCACCGTGGGCAGGGTGAAGAGGTTCTACGAGCAGTACTTC. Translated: CASYGGTVGRVKRFYEQYF.

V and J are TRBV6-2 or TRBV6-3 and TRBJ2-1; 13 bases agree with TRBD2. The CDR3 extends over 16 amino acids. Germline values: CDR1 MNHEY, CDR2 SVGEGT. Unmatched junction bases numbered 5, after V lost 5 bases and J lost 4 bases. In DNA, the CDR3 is TGTGCCAGCAGTCCGCGGACTAGCGGGAGATACAATGAGCAGTTCTTC. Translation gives CASSPRTSGRYNEQFF.

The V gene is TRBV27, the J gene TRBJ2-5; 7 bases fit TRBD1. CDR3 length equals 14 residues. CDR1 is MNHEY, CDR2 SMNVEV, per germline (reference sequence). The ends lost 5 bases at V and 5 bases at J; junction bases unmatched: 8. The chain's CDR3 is CASSPTGVWETQYF. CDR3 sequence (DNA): TGTGCCAGCAGTCCCACAGGGGTTTGGGAGACCCAGTACTTC.

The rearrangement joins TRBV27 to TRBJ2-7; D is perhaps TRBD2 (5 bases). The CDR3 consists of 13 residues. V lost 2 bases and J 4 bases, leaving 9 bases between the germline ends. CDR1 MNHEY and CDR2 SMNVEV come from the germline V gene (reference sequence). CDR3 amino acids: CASSLGLLYEQYF. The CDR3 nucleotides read TGTGCCAGCAGTTTAGGACTCCTGTACGAGCAGTACTTC.